Listed below are T cell receptor beta chains from one sample, sequenced in a study of T cells in Graves' hyperthyroidism and ophthalmopathy. TCRdb re-analysed the multiplex PCR reads in MiXCR, keeping a single row per CDR3 protein. The sample lists 500,000 to 600,000 distinct CDR3 sequences, approximately 49% occurring once. The source material was peripheral blood or thyroid tissue (not recorded which). These receptors all stem from an adult woman with Graves' disease, either hyperthyroidism or ophthalmopathy (not recorded which). Each CDR3 is given with its conserved first and last residue. A D gene is named only where the DNA matches it firmly. A clone size is listed for some rows: how often the clone was seen (once, few, many), or a class if it is expanded.

v_call: TRBV12-3/TRBV12-4; clone_size: few; d_call: TRBD1; j_call: TRBJ2-3; cdr3_aa: CASSLGTGGTDTQYF; cdr3_nt: TGTGCCAGCAGTTTGGGGACAGGGGGCACAGATACGCAGTATTTT
v_call: TRBV5-1; clone_size: -; d_call: -; j_call: TRBJ1-1; cdr3_aa: CASSFTGSDEAFF; cdr3_nt: TGCGCCAGCAGCTTCACGGGGTCGGATGAAGCTTTCTTT
v_call: TRBV7-8; clone_size: few; d_call: -; j_call: TRBJ1-6; cdr3_aa: CASSPWGNSPLHF; cdr3_nt: TGTGCCAGCAGCCCCTGGGGAAATTCACCCCTCCACTTT
v_call: TRBV19; clone_size: many; d_call: -; j_call: TRBJ1-5; cdr3_aa: CASSRRLIRQDRDQPQHF; cdr3_nt: TGTGCCAGTAGCCGCCGTCTCATCCGACAGGACCGGGATCAGCCCCAGCATTTT
v_call: TRBV4-1; clone_size: many; d_call: -; j_call: TRBJ1-6; cdr3_aa: CASTMSLSDNSPLHF; cdr3_nt: TGCGCCAGCACGATGAGCCTCTCGGATAATTCACCCCTCCACTTT
v_call: TRBV20-1; clone_size: -; d_call: -; j_call: TRBJ2-7; cdr3_aa: CRATNQGYEQYF; cdr3_nt: TGCAGGGCTACGAACCAGGGGTACGAGCAGTACTTC
v_call: TRBV10-3; clone_size: -; d_call: -; j_call: TRBJ2-5; cdr3_aa: CASSLHRQETQYF; cdr3_nt: TGTGCCAGCAGCTTACATCGCCAAGAGACCCAGTACTTC
v_call: TRBV7-9; clone_size: many; d_call: -; j_call: TRBJ2-2; cdr3_aa: CASSLHGTSMVELFF; cdr3_nt: TGTGCCAGCAGCTTACACGGGACTTCCATGGTGGAGCTGTTTTTT
v_call: TRBV19; clone_size: many; d_call: -; j_call: TRBJ1-1; cdr3_aa: CASSIMAAANTEAFF; cdr3_nt: TGTGCCAGTAGTATCATGGCAGCAGCGAACACTGAAGCTTTCTTT
v_call: TRBV3-1; clone_size: few; d_call: -; j_call: TRBJ2-7; cdr3_aa: CASSRANYEQYF; cdr3_nt: TGTGCCAGCAGCCGGGCAAACTACGAGCAGTACTTC
v_call: TRBV10-3; clone_size: many; d_call: -; j_call: TRBJ1-1; cdr3_aa: CAISESVRTEAFF; cdr3_nt: TGTGCCATCAGTGAGTCGGTTCGGACTGAAGCTTTCTTT
v_call: TRBV7-8; clone_size: -; d_call: TRBD1; j_call: TRBJ1-5; cdr3_aa: CASSLGRGRGNQPQHF; cdr3_nt: TGTGCCAGCAGCTTAGGCAGGGGGCGAGGCAATCAGCCCCAGCATTTT
v_call: TRBV5-8; clone_size: -; d_call: -; j_call: TRBJ2-2; cdr3_aa: CASSLDSLYTGELFF; cdr3_nt: TGTGCCAGCAGCTTGGACTCCCTGTACACCGGGGAGCTGTTTTTT
v_call: TRBV10-1; clone_size: once; d_call: -; j_call: TRBJ1-3; cdr3_aa: CASSQSSSGNTIYF; cdr3_nt: TGCGCCAGCAGTCAGTCTTCCTCTGGAAACACCATATATTTT
v_call: TRBV7-2; clone_size: -; d_call: -; j_call: TRBJ1-5; cdr3_aa: CASGDQGIQPQHF; cdr3_nt: TGTGCCAGCGGCGATCAGGGGATTCAGCCCCAGCATTTT
v_call: TRBV6-6; clone_size: many; d_call: -; j_call: TRBJ2-5; cdr3_aa: CASSTGQETQYF; cdr3_nt: TGTGCCAGCAGTACTGGGCAAGAGACCCAGTACTTC
v_call: TRBV20-1; clone_size: -; d_call: TRBD2; j_call: TRBJ2-7; cdr3_aa: CSAMIKGLAGSYEQYF; cdr3_nt: TGCAGTGCAATGATAAAGGGACTAGCGGGATCCTACGAGCAGTACTTC
v_call: TRBV5-1; clone_size: -; d_call: TRBD1; j_call: TRBJ1-1; cdr3_aa: CASADRGTAEAFF; cdr3_nt: TGCGCCAGCGCTGACAGGGGAACCGCTGAAGCTTTCTTT
v_call: TRBV12-3/TRBV12-4; clone_size: once; d_call: -; j_call: TRBJ2-5; cdr3_aa: CASSRDTEGTQYF; cdr3_nt: TGTGCCAGCAGTCGGGACACCGAAGGGACCCAGTACTTC
v_call: TRBV11-2; clone_size: -; d_call: -; j_call: TRBJ1-2; cdr3_aa: CASSFSQGAANYGYTF; cdr3_nt: TGTGCCAGCAGCTTTTCTCAGGGAGCAGCTAACTATGGCTACACCTTC
v_call: TRBV12-3/TRBV12-4; clone_size: many; d_call: -; j_call: TRBJ2-7; cdr3_aa: CASSLYGPLGEQYF; cdr3_nt: TGTGCCAGCAGTTTATACGGACCACTTGGGGAGCAGTACTTC
v_call: TRBV7-8; clone_size: few; d_call: -; j_call: TRBJ1-5; cdr3_aa: CASSLEEGGWQPQHF; cdr3_nt: TGTGCCAGCAGCCTAGAGGAGGGAGGGTGGCAGCCCCAGCATTTT
v_call: TRBV5-1; clone_size: -; d_call: TRBD1; j_call: TRBJ2-5; cdr3_aa: CASSLETGQETQYF; cdr3_nt: TGCGCCAGCAGCTTGGAGACAGGGCAAGAGACCCAGTACTTC
v_call: TRBV6-1; clone_size: -; d_call: -; j_call: TRBJ2-7; cdr3_aa: CASSRDTTYEQYF; cdr3_nt: TGTGCCAGCAGTCGGGACACAACCTACGAGCAGTACTTC
v_call: TRBV10-1; clone_size: many; d_call: -; j_call: TRBJ1-5; cdr3_aa: CASSAFSNQPQHF; cdr3_nt: TGCGCCAGCAGCGCCTTTAGCAATCAGCCCCAGCATTTT
v_call: TRBV10-3; clone_size: -; d_call: -; j_call: TRBJ1-5; cdr3_aa: CAISSGQWSNQPQHF; cdr3_nt: TGTGCCATCAGTAGTGGGCAGTGGAGCAATCAGCCCCAGCATTTT
v_call: TRBV5-1; clone_size: -; d_call: -; j_call: TRBJ1-6; cdr3_aa: CASSLSGGNNSPLHF; cdr3_nt: TGCGCCAGCAGCTTGTCGGGAGGGAATAATTCACCCCTCCACTTT
v_call: TRBV7-9; clone_size: -; d_call: -; j_call: TRBJ2-2; cdr3_aa: CASSFGTSGSCFF; cdr3_nt: -
v_call: TRBV15; clone_size: -; d_call: -; j_call: TRBJ1-4; cdr3_aa: CATSSLLGEKLFF; cdr3_nt: TGTGCCACCAGCAGCCTACTGGGGGAAAAACTGTTTTTT
v_call: TRBV4-1; clone_size: few; d_call: -; j_call: TRBJ2-2; cdr3_aa: CASSLGTSRRGELFF; cdr3_nt: TGCGCCAGCAGCCTAGGGACCTCCCGAAGAGGGGAGCTGTTTTTT
v_call: TRBV20-1; clone_size: -; d_call: -; j_call: TRBJ1-5; cdr3_aa: CSVSQGFSNQPQHF; cdr3_nt: TGCAGTGTATCACAGGGTTTTAGCAATCAGCCCCAGCATTTT
v_call: TRBV15; clone_size: -; d_call: -; j_call: TRBJ1-5; cdr3_aa: CATSRDLGWEGPSKNQPQHF; cdr3_nt: TGTGCCACCAGCAGAGATCTAGGTTGGGAGGGGCCTAGCAAAAATCAACCCCAGCATTTT
v_call: TRBV5-5; clone_size: many; d_call: TRBD1; j_call: TRBJ1-2; cdr3_aa: CASSLPGQGPSF; cdr3_nt: TGTGCCAGCAGCTTACCGGGACAGGGGCCGTCCTTC
v_call: TRBV10-3; clone_size: -; d_call: -; j_call: TRBJ1-5; cdr3_aa: CAISEGGRSGNQPQHF; cdr3_nt: TGTGCCATCAGTGAGGGGGGGAGATCCGGCAATCAGCCCCAGCATTTT
v_call: TRBV29-1; clone_size: many; d_call: -; j_call: TRBJ1-4; cdr3_aa: CSVGRDPGREKLFF; cdr3_nt: TGCAGCGTCGGCCGGGACCCGGGAAGGGAAAAACTGTTTTTT
v_call: TRBV7-3; clone_size: -; d_call: TRBD1; j_call: TRBJ1-2; cdr3_aa: CASSLVGTGGNYGYTF; cdr3_nt: TGTGCCAGCAGCTTAGTCGGGACAGGAGGAAACTATGGCTACACCTTC
v_call: TRBV7-6; clone_size: many; d_call: -; j_call: TRBJ2-7; cdr3_aa: CASSLATGSAYEQYF; cdr3_nt: TGTGCCAGCAGCTTAGCGACGGGGTCCGCCTACGAGCAGTACTTC
v_call: TRBV7-2; clone_size: -; d_call: -; j_call: TRBJ2-2; cdr3_aa: CASRPRGLNTGELFF; cdr3_nt: TGTGCCAGCAGACCTAGAGGACTGAACACCGGGGAGCTGTTTTTT
v_call: TRBV10-3; clone_size: -; d_call: TRBD1; j_call: TRBJ1-2; cdr3_aa: CAISEPGTGQSYTF; cdr3_nt: TGTGCCATCAGTGAGCCTGGGACAGGGCAAAGCTACACCTTC
v_call: TRBV5-1; clone_size: many; d_call: TRBD1; j_call: TRBJ1-2; cdr3_aa: CASSYNRGYGYTF; cdr3_nt: TGCGCCAGCAGTTATAACAGGGGCTATGGCTACACCTTC
v_call: TRBV29-1; clone_size: -; d_call: TRBD2; j_call: TRBJ2-5; cdr3_aa: CSVVAGTETQYF; cdr3_nt: TGCAGCGTTGTAGCGGGGACTGAGACCCAGTACTTC
v_call: TRBV20-1; clone_size: few; d_call: TRBD1; j_call: TRBJ1-6; cdr3_aa: CSASGQGNSPLHF; cdr3_nt: TGCAGTGCTAGTGGACAGGGTAATTCACCCCTCCACTTT
v_call: TRBV9; clone_size: many; d_call: -; j_call: TRBJ2-1; cdr3_aa: CASSVEGGGAHEQFF; cdr3_nt: TGTGCCAGCAGCGTAGAAGGAGGGGGCGCCCATGAGCAGTTCTTC
v_call: TRBV29-1; clone_size: -; d_call: -; j_call: TRBJ2-2; cdr3_aa: CSVYVTGTGELFF; cdr3_nt: TGCAGCGTCTATGTCACAGGGACCGGGGAGCTGTTTTTT
v_call: TRBV15; clone_size: many; d_call: TRBD1; j_call: TRBJ2-2; cdr3_aa: CATSEGQGTGELFF; cdr3_nt: TGTGCCACCAGCGAGGGACAGGGAACCGGGGAGCTGTTTTTT
v_call: TRBV15; clone_size: -; d_call: TRBD1; j_call: TRBJ2-7; cdr3_aa: CATSRETSGQGWYEQYF; cdr3_nt: TGTGCCACCAGCAGGGAGACTTCGGGACAGGGGTGGTACGAGCAGTACTTC
v_call: TRBV9; clone_size: -; d_call: TRBD1; j_call: TRBJ1-2; cdr3_aa: CASSAAPGQGTNYGYTF; cdr3_nt: TGTGCCAGCAGCGCCGCTCCGGGACAGGGGACGAACTATGGCTACACCTTC
v_call: TRBV7-7; clone_size: -; d_call: TRBD2; j_call: TRBJ2-5; cdr3_aa: CASSSRGGPTETQYF; cdr3_nt: TGTGCCAGCAGTTCACGCGGGGGGCCCACAGAGACCCAGTACTTC
v_call: TRBV27; clone_size: few; d_call: -; j_call: TRBJ1-2; cdr3_aa: CASSPYMGLEAGYTF; cdr3_nt: TGTGCCAGCAGCCCGTACATGGGCCTGGAGGCGGGCTACACCTTC
v_call: TRBV19; clone_size: -; d_call: TRBD2; j_call: TRBJ2-5; cdr3_aa: CASRSGRLETQYF; cdr3_nt: TGTGCCAGTAGATCCGGGAGGTTAGAGACCCAGTACTTC
v_call: TRBV28; clone_size: few; d_call: TRBD1; j_call: TRBJ1-1; cdr3_aa: CASSLRSPRTGEAFF; cdr3_nt: TGTGCCAGCAGTTTAAGGTCCCCAAGGACAGGAGAAGCTTTCTTT
v_call: TRBV10-3; clone_size: -; d_call: TRBD2; j_call: TRBJ2-7; cdr3_aa: CAISGTSGRPPSYEQYF; cdr3_nt: TGTGCCATCAGTGGGACTAGCGGGAGGCCCCCTTCCTACGAGCAGTACTTC
v_call: TRBV20-1; clone_size: -; d_call: TRBD2; j_call: TRBJ2-3; cdr3_aa: CSARRLAGGADTQYF; cdr3_nt: TGCAGTGCGCGCAGACTAGCGGGAGGGGCAGATACGCAGTATTTT
v_call: TRBV15; clone_size: many; d_call: -; j_call: TRBJ2-7; cdr3_aa: CATSPGQGWYEQYF; cdr3_nt: TGTGCCACCAGCCCAGGGCAGGGTTGGTACGAGCAGTACTTC
v_call: TRBV19; clone_size: few; d_call: -; j_call: TRBJ2-2; cdr3_aa: CAIGHDTGELFF; cdr3_nt: TGTGCCATCGGACACGACACCGGGGAGCTGTTTTTT